This record concerns one T cell receptor beta chain sequence. Its target antigen remains unknown. The input lacks base qualities; no much larger clone sits a single base away. The sample belongs to a study of PD-1 blockade in classical Hodgkin lymphoma (dated by TCRdb to 2019 to 2021). Describing the broader study: Nivolumab dosing was 3 mg/kg intravenously every 2 weeks, continuing until either disease progression or unacceptable toxicity. To define a peripheral blood immune signature of response to PD-1 blockade in classical Hodgkin lymphoma, the study combined TCR beta sequencing with CyTOF.

The time point label here, explained by the study, means: cycle 4 day 1 (C4D1), after around six weeks of nivolumab. Relapse after autologous stem cell transplantation had occurred in all trial patients, and cohorts A, B and C were distinguished by prior brentuximab vedotin exposure. A total of about 51 patients with relapsed/refractory classical Hodgkin lymphoma made up the trial cohort, and each patient's best overall response was complete response, partial response or progressive disease. In the multi-cohort phase II CheckMate 205 trial, trial patients received single-agent nivolumab. An independent review committee assessed best overall response using the 2007 International Working Group response criteria. PBMCs from the trial were collected at three points: immediately before nivolumab initiation (C1D1), and during therapy at cycle 2 day 1 and cycle 4 day 1. Peripheral blood was collected in 8 mL Vacutainer Cell Preparation Tubes, from which PBMCs were isolated by centrifugation and then cryopreserved.

Overall results and qualifications from the work: Patients starting nivolumab less than 1 year after ASCT had lower diversity and were excluded from later analyses to avoid confounding by immune reconstitution. The study was restricted to a single clinical trial cohort, and the causes of repertoire differences, possibly disease activity or prior therapy, were left undefined. Baseline TCR diversity was reported to be lower in newly diagnosed patients than in healthy donors, and even lower in relapsed/refractory patients. Among trial patients, those achieving complete response had baseline diversity similar to that of newly diagnosed patients, while diversity was significantly lower in partial responders and progressors. CD4+ but not CD8+ TCR diversity rose significantly by C4D1 (p=0.0027 vs p=0.16), most apparent in complete responders (p=0.02).

The Qiagen DNeasy kit was used to extract genomic DNA from unsorted PBMCs and from the negatively selected CD4+ and CD8+ fractions. TCR beta CDR3 regions were subjected to amplification by immunoSEQ multiplex PCR with primers that anneal to V and J segments. A synthetic immune receptor repertoire was used to minimize amplification bias, and any residual bias was removed computationally once sequencing was done. The study's processing was this. Repertoire diversity was quantified as the Shannon entropy index using custom Python scripts. Unsorted, CD4+ and CD8+ repertoires were examined separately, except in combined analyses, for which CD4+ and CD8+ sequences were merged in silico. Clonal expansion was defined as at least a 2-fold frequency increase after treatment relative to C1D1, with a pseudocount of 0.5 for undetected baseline clones. Clones with 0 or 1 copy at C1D1 were classified as singleton clones, and clones with 2 or more copies were classified as non-singleton clones. Clones expanded in unsorted samples were labelled as CD4+, CD8+ or unknown by matching protein sequences in sorted samples from the same patient. Wilcoxon tests were applied to paired samples to test diversity changes from C1D1 to C4D1. The clones in this table, taken by TCRdb from immuneACCESS, are in-frame only. Not every clone is retained; where verified, under half of the shortfall comes from an unresolved V gene, and the cause of the rest is unknown. V and J calls and clone size are as listed in that table; D and trimming were resolved from the DNA. Recorded for this sample are about 61,000 clones; about 90% of them occurred a single time. The ten largest clones take up roughly 8.1% of the sample.

Germline trimming amounts to 7 bases on V and 8 bases on J, with 16 as the count of junction bases outside the gene matches. The germline V gene specifies MGHDK as CDR1 and SYGVNS as CDR2. Including the terminal cysteine and phenylalanine, the CDR3 comprises 15 residues. Only the CDR3 region is kept as DNA, spanning 45 bases read in frame from base 1. This sequence originates from a human donor with classical Hodgkin lymphoma. The sequencing here drew on peripheral blood mononuclear cells (PBMCs), taken before the fourth cycle of nivolumab. Recombination joined TRBV25-1 with TRBJ1-2; 7 junctional bases match TRBD1. The DNA is as follows: TGTGCCAGCACCCTTGACAGGGCGGGCCTCGGAGGCTACACCTTC. Its protein is CASTLDRAGLGGYTF.